These T cell receptor beta chains were read from a single sample in a study of blood T cell repertoires in COVID-19. Sequencing was performed with immunoSEQ multiplex PCR; in TCRdb, only in-frame clones are kept and a portion is missing. The sample has over 300,000 clones, approximately 83% seen once. Sample: PBMCs or T cells enriched from blood (not recorded which). The receptors here all came from a man aged 25-45 years who had recovered from COVID-19. CDR3s include the opening cysteine and the closing phenylalanine or tryptophan. Each record gives: CDR3 length, clone size, D gene, J gene, V gene, CDR3 protein, CDR3 DNA. A D gene is named only where the DNA matches it firmly. Clone size is not always given. Where it is, it says once, few, many or a class for expanded clones.

15 NA NA TRBJ1-2 TRBV14 CASSQDLSRNYGYTF TGTGCCAGCAGCCAAGATCTGTCCAGGAACTATGGCTACACCTTC
14 few NA TRBJ1-2 TRBV19 CASSTPEIPYGYTF TGTGCCAGTAGTACCCCGGAGATTCCCTATGGCTACACCTTC
15 NA NA TRBJ2-1 TRBV21-1 CASSKRTSRVLEQFF TGTGCCAGCAGCAAGAGGACTAGCCGGGTGCTTGAGCAGTTCTTC
20 NA TRBD2 TRBJ2-1 TRBV7-3 CASSPKGASGGLSSYNEQFF TGTGCCAGCAGCCCGAAAGGGGCTAGCGGGGGACTTAGCTCCTACAATGAGCAGTTCTTC
13 NA TRBD1 TRBJ2-3 TRBV19 CASQTGSTDTQYF TGTGCCAGTCAGACAGGGAGCACAGATACGCAGTATTTT
15 NA NA TRBJ2-7 TRBV6-2/TRBV6-3 CASSYAPGGSYEQYF TGTGCCAGCAGTTACGCCCCCGGGGGCTCCTACGAGCAGTACTTC
15 NA NA TRBJ1-2 TRBV7-9 CASSPEGHRAYGYTF TGTGCCAGCAGCCCCGAGGGACACAGGGCCTATGGCTACACCTTC
15 NA NA TRBJ1-3 TRBV13 CASSLAQFSGNTIYF TGTGCCAGCAGCTTAGCCCAATTCTCTGGAAACACCATATATTTT
17 NA NA TRBJ1-5 TRBV9 CASSVSPGRQSNQPQHF TGTGCCAGCAGCGTCAGTCCCGGGAGACAAAGCAATCAGCCCCAGCATTTT
12 once NA TRBJ1-5 TRBV19 CASSAQSQPQHF TGTGCCAGTAGTGCGCAAAGTCAGCCCCAGCATTTT
13 once NA TRBJ1-2 TRBV12-3/TRBV12-4 CASSPQGWYGYTF TGTGCCAGCAGTCCACAGGGTTGGTATGGCTACACCTTC
15 NA TRBD1 TRBJ1-2 TRBV24-1 CATSDPDRANYGYTF TGTGCCACCAGTGATCCGGACAGGGCGAACTATGGCTACACCTTC
15 NA NA TRBJ1-4 TRBV7-9 CASSPQGRGAEKLFF TGTGCCAGCAGCCCACAGGGCCGCGGCGCAGAAAAACTGTTTTTT
15 NA TRBD2 TRBJ2-3 TRBV5-1 CASSLGGIGTDTQYF TGCGCCAGCAGCCTCGGGGGGATTGGCACAGATACGCAGTATTTT
15 NA NA TRBJ2-1 TRBV2 CASSKTKRGYNEQFF TGTGCCAGCAGTAAAACCAAACGGGGTTACAATGAGCAGTTCTTC
16 few TRBD1 TRBJ1-1 TRBV5-1 CASSTRPGTGWTEAFF TGCGCCAGCAGCACACGTCCCGGGACAGGGTGGACTGAAGCTTTCTTT
16 NA TRBD1 TRBJ1-2 TRBV18 CASSPDKTGGGYGYTF TGTGCCAGCTCACCCGACAAGACAGGGGGCGGCTATGGCTACACCTTC
16 NA TRBD1 TRBJ2-3 TRBV30 CAWSVRTGTSTDTQYF TGTGCCTGGAGTGTACGGACAGGGACCAGCACAGATACGCAGTATTTT
14 few TRBD1 TRBJ1-3 TRBV30 CAWSQDRGRNTIYF TGTGCCTGGAGTCAAGACAGGGGAAGAAACACCATATATTTT
14 NA NA TRBJ2-5 TRBV5-1 CASSLGRGQETQYF TGCGCCAGCAGCTTGGGCCGGGGACAAGAGACCCAGTACTTC
12 once NA TRBJ1-2 TRBV5-6 CASSREVEGYTF TGTGCCAGCAGCCGGGAGGTCGAGGGCTACACCTTC
18 NA TRBD1 TRBJ1-4 TRBV4-3 CASSQESTLQGAGEKLFF TGCGCCAGCAGCCAAGAATCCACCTTACAGGGGGCTGGTGAAAAACTGTTTTTT
16 NA TRBD1 TRBJ1-2 TRBV7-9 CASSLADRDLNYGYTF TGTGCCAGCAGCTTAGCGGACAGGGATCTAAACTATGGCTACACCTTC
16 NA NA TRBJ1-5 TRBV11-2 CASSLDGSGTNQPQHF TGTGCCAGCAGCTTAGATGGGTCAGGAACCAATCAGCCCCAGCATTTT
16 NA NA TRBJ1-1 TRBV4-1 CASRPITGRGGTEAFF TGCGCCAGCAGACCCATTACAGGGAGGGGGGGAACTGAAGCTTTCTTT
16 once TRBD1 TRBJ1-5 TRBV5-1 CASSPGTGGRGQPQHF TGCGCCAGCAGCCCGGGGACAGGGGGCCGGGGTCAGCCCCAGCATTTT
14 NA TRBD1 TRBJ2-7 TRBV3-1/TRBV3-2 CASSQGTGLYEQYF TGTGCCAGCAGCCAAGGGACAGGCCTCTACGAGCAGTACTTC
20 NA NA TRBJ1-5 TRBV5-5 CASSWSLPAGGSGFHQPQHF TGTGCCAGCAGCTGGAGTCTGCCAGCGGGAGGGTCAGGCTTTCACCAGCCCCAGCATTTT
15 NA NA TRBJ2-5 TRBV7-8 CASSSKPGLGETQYF TGTGCCAGCAGCTCGAAACCGGGACTTGGGGAGACCCAGTACTTC
14 NA NA TRBJ1-6 TRBV14 CASSNQGWTSPLHF TGTGCCAGCAGCAATCAGGGGTGGACTTCACCCCTCCACTTT
17 NA TRBD2 TRBJ2-1 TRBV11-2 CASSLDPTSGPRNEQFF TGTGCCAGCAGCTTAGATCCTACTAGCGGGCCACGGAATGAGCAGTTCTTC
15 NA NA TRBJ2-7 TRBV5-1 CASSLTGRRSYEQYF TGCGCCAGCAGCTTGACGGGAAGGCGCTCCTACGAGCAGTACTTC
14 NA TRBD1 TRBJ1-2 TRBV19 CASSILAGGYGYTF TGTGCCAGTAGTATTTTGGCAGGGGGCTATGGCTACACCTTC
13 NA NA TRBJ1-2 TRBV6-5 CASSSAGPYGYTF TGTGCCAGCAGTTCAGCAGGGCCCTATGGCTACACCTTC
13 NA NA TRBJ1-1 TRBV19 CASTGRGNTEAFF TGTGCCAGTACCGGCCGGGGGAACACTGAAGCTTTCTTT
14 NA NA TRBJ2-5 TRBV7-3 CASSLETSGETQYF TGTGCCAGCAGCTTAGAGACTAGTGGGGAGACCCAGTACTTC
15 NA TRBD1 TRBJ2-3 TRBV30 CAWSAGTGGTDTQYF TGTGCCTGGAGCGCCGGGACAGGGGGCACAGATACGCAGTATTTT
15 NA TRBD1 TRBJ1-2 TRBV7-9 CASSLGTAPNYGYTF TGTGCCAGCAGCCTAGGGACAGCCCCCAACTATGGCTACACCTTC
15 once NA TRBJ1-2 TRBV5-1 CASSPQSSTNYGYTF TGCGCCAGCAGCCCCCAGTCCTCAACTAACTATGGCTACACCTTC
18 NA NA TRBJ1-4 TRBV5-6 CASSAQMLQGLGSEKLFF TGTGCCAGCAGCGCCCAAATGCTCCAGGGATTGGGTAGTGAAAAACTGTTTTTT
14 NA TRBD1 TRBJ1-1 TRBV10-2 CASSESRTGGEAFF TGCGCCAGCAGTGAGTCCCGGACAGGGGGCGAAGCTTTCTTT